This TCR beta chain was identified during a study of cytomegalovirus exposure and HLA in healthy donors. About the research overall: Early on, a data release was issued that held roughly 80 million unique TCRs from HLA-typed donors. Broader study findings: Cytomegalovirus-associated TCR beta chains were listed, numbering over 150. When analyzed later, the rates of TCR association showed variation by HLA locus, with DRB1 the most and HLA-C the fewest. Several top significant clusters appeared, in a later analysis, to be linked to common viral pathogens.

Germline CDR1 LGHNA, CDR2 YNFKEQ. Losses at the gene ends were 0 bases for V and 6 bases for J; bases not matched to a gene: 11. CDR3 length: 18 amino acids. This clone was observed a few times. Its antigen is not identified. The PCR had 60 Vbeta and 13 Jbeta primers. Some clones are missing from TCRdb's copy, which holds only in-frame ones; the method was immunoSEQ multiplex PCR. Of about 180,000 clones in the sample, less than 80% were seen once. Material for sequencing was PBMCs. This clonotype was sampled from a man aged 18-30 years in good health and CMV-seronegative. The V and J genes are TRBV4-2 and TRBJ2-1; 10 positions agree with TRBD2. CDR3 in amino acids: CASSQDPGAGGPGNEQFF. CDR3 coding DNA: TGTGCCAGCAGCCAAGATCCAGGAGCGGGAGGGCCCGGCAATGAGCAGTTCTTC.